Here is one TCR beta chain with its context. Antigen specificity is unknown. RNA, once extracted, was reverse transcribed into cDNA for use as the sequencing template. The method was immunoSEQ multiplex PCR; TCRdb's version includes in-frame clones alone and lacks a portion of them. The sample holds more than 150,000 clones; 50% to 60% are singletons and the top ten take about 3.5%. The sample is drawn from a study of CD8+ T cells in alopecia areata. Documented treatment: oral pan-JAK inhibitor, 5-10 mg twice daily. Those with alopecia areata gave lesional scalp punch biopsies and peripheral blood. General study points: There were many expanded lesional clones persisting in scalp and blood during tofacitinib. Because one nonresponder was included, the link of baseline CD8+ expansion to response is considered uncertain. Normal-skin resident alphabeta T cells also appear among scalp sample sequences.

The starting material was CD4+ T cells sorted from blood, obtained at week 4, from a patient treated with tofacitinib. The origin of this receptor is a human donor with alopecia areata.

In nucleotides, the CDR3 is TGTGCCAGCAGCTCGCCCAAGGGAGGACTAGCGGGGGCCCTCAATGAGCAGTTCTTC. Translation gives CASSSPKGGLAGALNEQFF. V and J are TRBV11-2 and TRBJ2-1; 13 bases agree with TRBD2. The CDR3 is 19 amino acids. The germline V gene encodes CDR1 SGHAT and CDR2 FQNNGV. V shed 4 bases, J shed 6 bases, and the junction held 15 bases outside the gene matches.